This T cell receptor (beta chain) stems from a study of vaccination and CD4 T cells after COVID-19. Study context: The convalescents included six males and four females, and among them two were Hispanic while seven were Caucasian. Each post-COVID sample was drawn after diagnosis, and the median interval was 101 days (range 35 to 161).

V lost 0 bases, J lost 11 bases, and 6 bases stayed unmatched. The CDR3 length is 13 residues. The germline CDR1 and CDR2 sequences are SGHDT and YYEEEE. The treatment is: roughly nine-day PBMC culture with coronavirus spike peptide pools or control peptides (ViraFEST assay). Positive PCR dates covered March to December 2020, before US Alpha, Beta and Delta variants. Culture conditions combined more than 1.5 million PBMCs per well with roughly 10 IU/ml IL-2 and roughly 9.1 ug/ml peptide pools. This clonotype was picked up a small number of times. The antigen is not known. Oncomine TCR Beta short-read sequencing was applied to DNA from cultured CD4+ T cells. From the PCR reads, TCRdb called clonotypes with MiXCR, one entry per CDR3 protein. The data show about 3,500 distinct CDR3 sequences, around 32% seen once.

The TCR was taken from a human donor who had recovered from COVID-19. The genes are TRBV5-6 and TRBJ1-1, with 8 bases lining up with TRBD1. The sequenced sample was CD4+ T cells from blood, cultured in vitro. The CDR3 region is CASSLAGQGGAFF. DNA for the CDR3: TGTGCCAGCAGCTTGGCCGGACAGGGTGGGGCTTTCTTT.